Following are 20 T cell receptor beta chains from one sample sequenced in a study of cytomegalovirus exposure and HLA in healthy donors. The PCR used 60 Vbeta and 13 Jbeta primers. Sequencing used immunoSEQ multiplex PCR; TCRdb keeps in-frame clones, though not all of them. The sample consists of about 180,000 clones, around 77% of them appearing once. Sequenced sample: PBMCs. The receptors were sampled from a man aged 55 to 69 in good health and CMV-seronegative.

V gene TRBV7-6 combines with J gene TRBJ2-2; D not resolved. This CDR3 is 16 amino acids long. Germline lookup yields CDR1 SGHVS and CDR2 FNYEAQ. Trimming shortened V by 5 bases and J by 1 base, and 14 bases separated the two germline ends. CDR3 loop: CASSPLSRLNTGELFF. As DNA, the CDR3 is TGTGCCAGCAGCCCCCTGTCGAGACTGAACACCGGGGAGCTGTTTTTT.

The CDR3 DNA reads TGTGCTAGTGGTTTGGACAGGGAAACAGATACGCAGTATTTT. It translates to CASGLDRETDTQYF. V gene TRBV12-5 combines with J gene TRBJ2-3; a possible D gene is TRBD1 (6 bases). The CDR3 is made up of 14 amino acids. Trimming removed 1 base at V and 3 bases at J, with 8 bases between. Germline V lookup: CDR1 LGHNT, CDR2 FRNRAP.

Details on this clone: The sample holds other DNA sequences that translate to the same CDR3. The chain employs TRBV4-1 and TRBJ2-1; 11 bases line up with TRBD2. CDR3 length: 16 residues. Germline lookup yields CDR1 MGHRA and CDR2 YSYEKL. Germline trimming cut 0 bases from V and 6 bases from J; bases unmatched to any gene: 4. The CDR3 bases are TGCGCCAGCAGCCAAGAGGTAGCGGGGGGGCGCAATGAGCAGTTCTTC. Translation: CASSQEVAGGRNEQFF.

The genes are TRBV5-1 and TRBJ2-5, with 7 bases matching TRBD1. Germline V gene lookup returns CDR1 SGHRS and CDR2 YFSETQ. V trimming: 4 bases; J trimming: 5 bases; junction bases outside the gene matches: 8. The CDR3 loop spans 14 amino acids. The CDR3 loop is CASSRDRARETQYF. The CDR3 DNA follows: TGCGCCAGCAGCCGAGACAGGGCGAGGGAGACCCAGTACTTC.

The gene calls are TRBV27 and TRBJ2-3, with D possibly being TRBD2 (5 bases). The CDR3 loop spans 15 amino acids. V gave up 7 bases and J gave up 1 base, with 15 bases separating them. Germline-derived CDR1 and CDR2 are MNHEY and SMNVEV (reference sequence). CDR3 residues: CASNSIGGGTDTQYF. CDR3 nucleotides: TGTGCCAGCAACTCCATTGGAGGTGGCACAGATACGCAGTATTTT.

The chain is built from TRBV7-9 and TRBJ1-5; D is possibly TRBD1 (5 bases). Germline loops: CDR1 SEHNR, CDR2 FQNEAQ (reference sequence). The CDR3 extends over 14 amino acids. V was pared by 6 bases and J by 4 bases, with 13 bases between. This chain's CDR3 is CASSPPGLNQPQHF. DNA for the CDR3: TGTGCCAGCAGTCCCCCAGGGTTGAATCAGCCCCAGCATTTT.

In its sample, this clone was seen a few times. The chain uses TRBV10-1 and TRBJ1-2; 7 bases match TRBD1. Germline V CDR1 and CDR2: WNHNN, SYGVQD (reference sequence). J lost 2 bases, V lost 2 bases, and 11 bases had no gene match. The CDR3 runs to 17 residues. Written as DNA, the CDR3 is TGCGCCAGCAGTGAGAGGGCAGGGGGTTTTGTAAACTATGGCTACACCTTC. Protein: CASSERAGGFVNYGYTF.

The V call is TRBV7-2, the J call TRBJ2-5, with D possibly matching TRBD1 (5 bases). This CDR3 spans 11 amino acids. CDR1 and CDR2 (germline): SGHTA, FQGNSA. V was trimmed by 8 bases and J by 5 bases, leaving 9 bases between them. Here the CDR3 DNA reads TGTGCCAGCGCAGGGTCCGAGACCCAGTACTTC. Translation gives CASAGSETQYF.

The V and J genes are TRBV6-5 and TRBJ2-4; D call uncertain. Trimming took off 0 bases at V and 9 bases at J, with 6 bases between the two ends. The CDR3 sequence is 12 residues long. The germline V gene encodes CDR1 MNHEY and CDR2 SVGAGI. The CDR3 sequence: CASSYSLCIQYF. CDR3 in DNA: TGTGCCAGCAGTTACTCCTTATGCATTCAGTACTTC.

There are a few counts of this clone. The CDR3 loop is CASTSTTHTEAFF. CDR3 sequence (DNA): TGTGCCAGCACCTCGACAACGCACACTGAAGCTTTCTTT. The chain links TRBV5-6 to TRBJ1-1; D remains ambiguous. The CDR3 length is 13 residues. V lost 6 bases and J 3 bases, leaving 12 bases between the germline ends. Per germline, CDR1 SGHDT and CDR2 YYEEEE.

J is TRBJ1-4 and V is TRBV25-1; 8 positions agree with TRBD1. The CDR3 length is 14 residues. Trimming at V came to 1 base and at J to 10 bases, leaving 5 bases not matched to a gene. In germline, CDR1 is MGHDK, CDR2 SYGVNS. The CDR3 loop reads CASSEWAGGGKLFF. The CDR3, as DNA: TGTGCCAGCAGTGAATGGGCAGGGGGCGGAAAACTGTTTTTT.

This clone occurred a few times. This chain joins TRBV5-1 and TRBJ2-7; 9 bases match TRBD1. Germline V gene data show CDR1 as SGHRS and CDR2 as YFSETQ. V trimming: 4 bases; J trimming: 4 bases; junction bases outside the gene matches: 12. CDR3 length: 16 amino acids. In DNA form, the CDR3 reads TGCGCCAGCAGCCGTTCCTCCGGGACAGGGACGTACGAGCAGTACTTC. The encoded protein is CASSRSSGTGTYEQYF.

The chain combines TRBV18 with TRBJ1-3; 8 bases align to TRBD1. In germline, CDR1 is KGHSH, CDR2 LQKENI. The CDR3 spans 17 residues. V dropped 2 bases and J dropped 0; count of bases not matched to a gene: 6. CDR3 coding DNA: TGTGCCAGCTCACCATCGGACAGGGCACCCTCTGGAAACACCATATATTTT. As protein: CASSPSDRAPSGNTIYF. The full variable domain, its missing parts supplied by reference TRBV18 and TRBJ1-3, is NAGVMQNPRHLVRRRGQEARLRCSPMKGHSHVYWYRQLPEEGLKFMVYLQKENIIDESGMPKERFSAEFPKEGPSILRIQQVVRGDSAAYFCASSPSDRAPSGNTIYFGEGSWLTVV.

The chain carries TRBV5-1 and TRBJ1-5, with 8 bases aligning to TRBD1. After removal of 4 bases from V and 7 bases from J, the junction contained 7 bases not matched to a gene. The CDR3 totals 14 residues. Germline V lookup: CDR1 SGHRS, CDR2 YFSETQ. The CDR3 sequence: CASSRDRGGQPQHF. The DNA of the CDR3 is TGCGCCAGCAGCCGCGACAGGGGAGGACAGCCCCAGCATTTT.

V gene TRBV19 combines with J gene TRBJ2-2; D may be TRBD2 (6 bases). CDR3 length: 14 residues. In germline, CDR1 is LNHDA, CDR2 SQIVND (reference sequence). V dropped 3 bases and J dropped 6 bases, with 11 bases sitting between them. Here the CDR3 reads CASSIGGSAGELFF. The CDR3, as DNA: TGTGCCAGTAGTATTGGAGGGTCCGCCGGGGAGCTGTTTTTT.

The V gene is TRBV15, the J gene TRBJ2-1; D ambiguous. CDR1 is LNHNV, CDR2 YYDKDF, per germline (reference sequence). The ends were cut back, 1 base at V and 8 bases at J, with 9 bases in the middle. The CDR3 is made up of 13 amino acids. The CDR3 region is CATSRGTEHEQFF. CDR3 bases: TGTGCCACCAGCAGAGGAACAGAACATGAGCAGTTCTTC.

About this clone itself: The sample holds other DNA sequences that translate to the same CDR3. The chain has TRBV15 and TRBJ1-4, with D hard to call. The CDR3 runs to 14 residues. Germline V gives CDR1 LNHNV, CDR2 YYDKDF (reference sequence). V lost 0 bases, J lost 5 bases, and 7 bases lay in between. The CDR3 region is CATSRDRGNEKLFF. CDR3 in DNA: TGTGCCACCAGCAGAGATCGAGGGAATGAAAAACTGTTTTTT.

V gene TRBV5-1 combines with J gene TRBJ2-3; 9 bases line up with TRBD2. Germline V lookup: CDR1 SGHRS, CDR2 YFSETQ. The V and J ends lost 4 bases and 3 bases, in that order; junction bases with no gene match: 3. There are 14 residues in the CDR3. This CDR3 reads CASSASGDTDTQYF. The CDR3 nucleotides are TGCGCCAGCAGCGCTAGCGGGGATACAGATACGCAGTATTTT.

The CDR3 loop reads CASVESLNQPQHF. The CDR3 DNA reads TGTGCCAGCGTAGAAAGCCTCAATCAGCCCCAGCATTTT. The chain joins TRBV6-1 to TRBJ1-5; D unclear. Deletions cut 8 bases from V and 3 bases from J, with 11 bases between. The CDR3 runs 13 residues. CDR1 and CDR2 from the germline V gene are MNHNS and SASEGT.

J is TRBJ1-1 and V is TRBV19; maybe TRBD1 (6 bases). V was pared by 7 bases and J by 4 bases, with 19 bases between. The CDR3 length is 15 residues. Germline loops: CDR1 LNHDA, CDR2 SQIVND (reference sequence). Here the CDR3 reads CASIRGRGSGTEAFF. The CDR3 DNA sequence: TGTGCCAGTATCCGAGGAAGGGGGTCAGGCACTGAAGCTTTCTTT.